This T cell receptor (beta chain) is from a study of Ad26.COV2.S vaccination and SARS-CoV-2 variants. Study-wide background: Donor was in the COV1001 Ad26.COV2.S trial arm. Once, or twice with 56 days between doses, Ad26.COV2.S was given intramuscularly. Findings and caveats of the study: People given the vaccine had a wider spike-specific TCR breadth than placebo recipients did.

In regard to this clone: As yet, its antigen is unknown.

Sequencing was performed with immunoSEQ multiplex PCR; in TCRdb, only in-frame clones are kept and a portion is missing. The table records about 500,000 clones, 80% to 90% of them present only once. Regarding treatment: around 19 received Ad26.COV2.S at low or high dose, single or two shots; about 5 received placebo; per-sample allocation not given. On day 63 after the first injection, vaccine and placebo recipients gave samples. An Ad26 vector carrying the Wuhan-strain SARS-CoV-2 spike served as the vaccine. The sequencing used peripheral blood, collected in a trial of Ad26.COV2.S vaccine versus placebo. The TCR originated in a person between 18 and 65 years old who received the Ad26.COV2.S COVID-19 vaccine or a placebo.

The CDR3 sequence: CASRVTGGTYNEQFF. The CDR3 coding sequence is TGTGCCAGCAGAGTGACAGGGGGTACCTACAATGAGCAGTTCTTC. This chain connects TRBV2 to TRBJ2-1, with 9 bases matching TRBD1. This CDR3 is built from 15 residues. V gave up 6 bases and J gave up 2 bases; unmatched junction bases: 5. Germline lookup yields CDR1 SNHLY and CDR2 FYNNEI.